Shown below are 7 T cell receptor beta chains from a single sample sequenced in a study of shared clonotypes between healthy human individuals. Clones were sequenced by immunoSEQ multiplex PCR, and TCRdb holds only the in-frame ones, with some missing. The top ten hold approximately 1.1% of the sample, which has some 1,400,000 clones, more than 95% seen once. The sequencing sample was made of naive CD4+ T cells sorted from blood. Indicated subset: CD45RA+ positively selected. The receptors shown here come from a man aged 25 to 40 in good health.

As concerns this clone: Other nucleotide sequences from this sample produce the same CDR3. The rearrangement uses TRBV28 and TRBJ2-1; D call uncertain. Per the germline V gene, CDR1 is MDHEN and CDR2 is SYDVKM. The CDR3 has 13 residues. V lost 2 bases and J lost 4, with 6 bases in between. The CDR3 DNA sequence: TGTGCCAGCAGTTTAGGAGTATACAATGAGCAGTTCTTC. Encoded protein: CASSLGVYNEQFF.

This chain joins TRBV19 and TRBJ2-1, with D maybe TRBD1 (5 bases). The CDR3 has 16 residues. The V end lost 0 bases, the J end lost 9 bases, and 18 bases lay between the germline ends. Germline V gene sequence: CDR1 LNHDA, CDR2 SQIVND (reference sequence). CDR3 residues: CASSIDPDLTGPEQFF. The CDR3 DNA sequence: TGTGCCAGTAGTATAGATCCAGATTTAACAGGACCTGAGCAGTTCTTC. Complete variable domain (other parts from reference TRBV19 and TRBJ2-1): DGGITQSPKYLFRKEGQNVTLSCEQNLNHDAMYWYRQDPGQGLRLIYYSQIVNDFQKGDIAEGYSVSREKKESFPLTVTSAQKNPTAFYLCASSIDPDLTGPEQFFGPGTRLTVL.

This chain links TRBV18 with TRBJ2-1; perhaps TRBD1 as D (5 bases). The CDR3 runs 15 residues. V dropped 8 bases and J dropped 5 bases, with 19 bases sitting between them. Looked up from germline, CDR1 is KGHSH and CDR2 is LQKENI. In nucleotides, the CDR3 is TGTGCCAGCACCAGCTGGGGCGGTACCAACAATGAGCAGTTCTTC. Translating it yields CASTSWGGTNNEQFF.

V is TRBV5-5 and J is TRBJ2-1, with D perhaps matching TRBD2 (5 bases). The CDR3 has 16 residues. CDR1 SGHKS and CDR2 YYEKEE come from the germline V gene (reference sequence). Trimming left V 0 bases short and J 2 bases short, with 12 bases between. The CDR3 sequence is CASSLVAGLTYNEQFF. The CDR3 coding sequence is TGTGCCAGCAGCTTGGTAGCAGGACTTACCTACAATGAGCAGTTCTTC.

In the case of this clone: Other DNA sequences within the sample encode an identical CDR3. The chain employs TRBV19 and TRBJ2-7, with D possibly being TRBD2 (6 bases). This CDR3 spans 13 amino acids. In germline, CDR1 is LNHDA, CDR2 SQIVND (reference sequence). Trimming left V 2 bases short and J 2 bases short, with 7 bases between. CDR3 DNA: TGTGCCAGTAGTATACGCGGGACCTACGAGCAGTACTTC. Its translation is CASSIRGTYEQYF. Full variable domain (rest looked up from reference TRBV19 and TRBJ2-7): DGGITQSPKYLFRKEGQNVTLSCEQNLNHDAMYWYRQDPGQGLRLIYYSQIVNDFQKGDIAEGYSVSREKKESFPLTVTSAQKNPTAFYLCASSIRGTYEQYFGPGTRLTVT.

The chain uses TRBV7-3 and TRBJ1-1; D is unclear. Germline V gene lookup returns CDR1 SGHTA and CDR2 FQGTGA. Deletions cut 4 bases from V and 2 bases from J, with 8 bases between. The CDR3 has 13 residues. CDR3 region: CASSSTSNTEAFF. CDR3 nucleotides: TGTGCCAGCAGCTCGACCTCTAACACTGAAGCTTTCTTT.

The chain couples TRBV11-3 to TRBJ2-1; D perhaps matches TRBD2 (6 bases). The CDR3 totals 16 residues. With 0 bases removed from V and 3 bases from J, the gap between germline ends came to 12 bases. Germline V CDR1 and CDR2: SGHNT, YENEEA. CDR3 residues: CASSLDAGGNYNEQFF. The CDR3, as DNA: TGTGCCAGCAGCTTAGATGCCGGGGGAAACTACAATGAGCAGTTCTTC.